This TCR beta chain was captured in a study of cytomegalovirus exposure and HLA in healthy donors. Study-level points and caveats: In a later analysis, parvovirus B19, influenza, CMV and Epstein-Barr virus appeared linked to several top co-occurrence clusters.

With regard to this clone: Its cognate antigen is unknown.

The CDR3 runs to 15 residues. The V gene end was trimmed by 6 bases and the J gene end by 6 bases; junction bases not matched to a gene: 10. Germline V gene sequence: CDR1 MNHNY, CDR2 SVGAGI (reference sequence). It was with 60 Vbeta and 13 Jbeta primers that the PCR ran. Assay used: immunoSEQ multiplex PCR; TCRdb lists only in-frame clones, some missing. The sample shows more than 150,000 clones, around three quarters of them seen only once. V and J are TRBV6-6 and TRBJ1-5; 8 bases map to TRBD1. Sequenced sample: PBMCs. This clonotype originated in a woman in her 30s in good health and CMV-seronegative. Written as DNA, the CDR3 is TGTGCCAGCAGATCGGACAGGGTACGTTTTCAGCCCCAGCATTTT. This translates into CASRSDRVRFQPQHF.